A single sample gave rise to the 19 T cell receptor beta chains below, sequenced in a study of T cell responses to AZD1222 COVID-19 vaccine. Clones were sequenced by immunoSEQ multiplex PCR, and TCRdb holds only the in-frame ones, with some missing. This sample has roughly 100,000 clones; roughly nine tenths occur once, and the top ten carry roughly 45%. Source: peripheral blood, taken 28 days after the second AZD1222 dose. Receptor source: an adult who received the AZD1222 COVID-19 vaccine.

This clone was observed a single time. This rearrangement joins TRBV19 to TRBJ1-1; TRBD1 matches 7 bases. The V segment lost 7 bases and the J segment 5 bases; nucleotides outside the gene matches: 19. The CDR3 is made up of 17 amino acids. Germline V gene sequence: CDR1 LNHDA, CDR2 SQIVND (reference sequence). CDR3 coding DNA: TGTGCCAGTATTGCGGACACGCGGACAGGCCGAGGGACTGAAGCTTTCTTT. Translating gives CASIADTRTGRGTEAFF.

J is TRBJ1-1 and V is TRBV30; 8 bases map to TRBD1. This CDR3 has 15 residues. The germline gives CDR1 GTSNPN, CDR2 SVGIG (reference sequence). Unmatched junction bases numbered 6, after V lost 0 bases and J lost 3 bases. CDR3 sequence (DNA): TGTGCCTGGAGTGTAGGTGGGACAGGCTACACTGAAGCTTTCTTT. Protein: CAWSVGGTGYTEAFF.

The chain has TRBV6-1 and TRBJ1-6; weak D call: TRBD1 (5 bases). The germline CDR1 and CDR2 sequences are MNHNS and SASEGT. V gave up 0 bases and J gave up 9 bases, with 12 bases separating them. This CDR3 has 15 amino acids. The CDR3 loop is CASSEAGVGFSPLHF. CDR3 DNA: TGTGCCAGCAGTGAAGCAGGGGTGGGTTTTTCACCCCTCCACTTT.

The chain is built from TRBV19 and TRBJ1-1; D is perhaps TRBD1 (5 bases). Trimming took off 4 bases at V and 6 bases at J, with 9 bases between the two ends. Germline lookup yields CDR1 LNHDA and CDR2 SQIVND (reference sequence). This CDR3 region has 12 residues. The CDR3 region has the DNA TGTGCCAGTAGTACGGTGGGGGCTGAAGCTTTCTTT. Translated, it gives CASSTVGAEAFF.

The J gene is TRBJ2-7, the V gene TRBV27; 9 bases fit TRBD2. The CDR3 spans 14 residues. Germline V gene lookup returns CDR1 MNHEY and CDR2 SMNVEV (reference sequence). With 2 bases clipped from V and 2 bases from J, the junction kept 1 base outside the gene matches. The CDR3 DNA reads TGTGCCAGCAGTTTAGCGGGAGGGCCCTACGAGCAGTACTTC. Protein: CASSLAGGPYEQYF.

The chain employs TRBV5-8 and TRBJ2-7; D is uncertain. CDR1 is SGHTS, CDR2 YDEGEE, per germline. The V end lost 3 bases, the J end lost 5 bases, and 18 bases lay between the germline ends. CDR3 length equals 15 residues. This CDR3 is CASSSARRSVHEQYF. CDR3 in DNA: TGTGCCAGCAGCTCGGCGCGAAGAAGTGTCCACGAGCAGTACTTC.

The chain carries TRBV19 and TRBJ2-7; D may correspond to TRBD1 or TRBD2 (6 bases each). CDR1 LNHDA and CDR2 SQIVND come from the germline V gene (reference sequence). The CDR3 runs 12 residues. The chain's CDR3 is CVSRGGPDEQYF. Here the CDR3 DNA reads TGTGTTTCCAGGGGAGGCCCTGACGAGCAGTACTTC.

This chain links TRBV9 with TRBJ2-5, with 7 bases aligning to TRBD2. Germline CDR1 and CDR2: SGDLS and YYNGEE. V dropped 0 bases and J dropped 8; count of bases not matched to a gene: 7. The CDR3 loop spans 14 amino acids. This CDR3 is CASSVAGGLSTQYF. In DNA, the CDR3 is TGTGCCAGCAGCGTAGCGGGAGGCCTCTCAACCCAGTACTTC.

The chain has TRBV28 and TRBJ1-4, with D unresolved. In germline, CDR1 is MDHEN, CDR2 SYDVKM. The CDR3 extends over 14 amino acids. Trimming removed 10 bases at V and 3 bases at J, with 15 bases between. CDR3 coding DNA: TGTGCCACCCAGATGGGATCCCCTAATGAAAAACTGTTTTTT. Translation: CATQMGSPNEKLFF.

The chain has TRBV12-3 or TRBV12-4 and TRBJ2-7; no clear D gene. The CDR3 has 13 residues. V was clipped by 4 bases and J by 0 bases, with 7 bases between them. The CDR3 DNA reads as TGTGCCAGCAGTTCCAGGCCCTCCTACGAGCAGTACTTC. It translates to CASSSRPSYEQYF.

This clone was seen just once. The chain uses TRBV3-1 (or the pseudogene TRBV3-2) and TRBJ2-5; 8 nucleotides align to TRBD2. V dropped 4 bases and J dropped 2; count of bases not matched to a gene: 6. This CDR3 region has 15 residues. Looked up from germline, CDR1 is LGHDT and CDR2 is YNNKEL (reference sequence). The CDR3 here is CASSPRGTRQETQYF. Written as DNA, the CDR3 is TGTGCCAGCAGCCCGAGGGGGACTAGACAAGAGACCCAGTACTTC.

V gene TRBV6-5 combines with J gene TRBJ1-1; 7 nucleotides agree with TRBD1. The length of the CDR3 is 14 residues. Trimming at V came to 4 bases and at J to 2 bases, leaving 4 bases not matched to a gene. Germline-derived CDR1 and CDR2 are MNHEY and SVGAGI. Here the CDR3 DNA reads TGTGCCAGCAGTTCTCAGGGGGGCAACACTGAAGCTTTCTTT. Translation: CASSSQGGNTEAFF.

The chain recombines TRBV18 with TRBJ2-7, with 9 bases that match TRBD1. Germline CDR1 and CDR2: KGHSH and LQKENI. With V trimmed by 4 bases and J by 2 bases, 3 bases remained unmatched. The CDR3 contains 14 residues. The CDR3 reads CASSRDRVAYEQYF. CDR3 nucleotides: TGTGCCAGCTCACGGGACAGGGTAGCCTACGAGCAGTACTTC.

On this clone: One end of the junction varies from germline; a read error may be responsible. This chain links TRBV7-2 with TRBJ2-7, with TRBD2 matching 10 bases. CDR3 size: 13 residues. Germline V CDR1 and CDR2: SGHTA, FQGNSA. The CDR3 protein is CASSLAGETSGHF. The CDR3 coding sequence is TGTGCCAGCAGCTTAGCGGGTGAGACTAGCGGGCACTTC. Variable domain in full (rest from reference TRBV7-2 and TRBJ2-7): GAGVSQSPSNKVTEKGKDVELRCDPISGHTALYWYRQSLGQGLEFLIYFQGNSAPDKSGLPSDRFSAERTGGSVSTLTIQRTQQEDSAVYLCASSLAGETSGHFGPGTRLTVT.

In DNA, the CDR3 is TGTGCCAGCAGCCAATGGGGACAGGCTGGCTACACCTTC. Translation: CASSQWGQAGYTF. This chain uses TRBV16 with TRBJ1-2, with 8 nucleotides matching TRBD1. The junction had 2 bases not matched to a gene; V was cut back by 1 base and J by 7 bases. This CDR3 contains 13 residues. Per germline, CDR1 KGHSY and CDR2 FQNENV.

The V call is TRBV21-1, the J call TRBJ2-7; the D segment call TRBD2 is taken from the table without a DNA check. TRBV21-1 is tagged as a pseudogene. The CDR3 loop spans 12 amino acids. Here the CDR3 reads CASSVGSYEQYF. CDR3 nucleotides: TGTGCCAGCAGCGTCGGGTCCTACGAGCAGTACTTC.

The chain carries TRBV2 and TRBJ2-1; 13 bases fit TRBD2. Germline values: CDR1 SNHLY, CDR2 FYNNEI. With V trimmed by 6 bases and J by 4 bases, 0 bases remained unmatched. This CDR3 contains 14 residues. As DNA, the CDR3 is TGTGCCAGCAGGGGACTAGCGGGGTACAATGAGCAGTTCTTC. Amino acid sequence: CASRGLAGYNEQFF.

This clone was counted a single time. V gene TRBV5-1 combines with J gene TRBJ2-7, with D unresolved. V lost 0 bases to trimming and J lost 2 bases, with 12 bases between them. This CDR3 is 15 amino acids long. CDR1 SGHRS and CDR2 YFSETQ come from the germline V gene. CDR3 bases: TGCGCCAGCAGCTTGGCCGCTGGAGTTGCCTACGAGCAGTACTTC. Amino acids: CASSLAAGVAYEQYF.

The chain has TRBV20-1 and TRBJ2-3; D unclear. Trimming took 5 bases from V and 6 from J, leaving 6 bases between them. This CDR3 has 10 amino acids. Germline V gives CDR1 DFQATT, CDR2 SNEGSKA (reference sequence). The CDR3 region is CSADSDTQYF. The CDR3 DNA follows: TGCAGTGCTGACTCCGATACGCAGTATTTT.